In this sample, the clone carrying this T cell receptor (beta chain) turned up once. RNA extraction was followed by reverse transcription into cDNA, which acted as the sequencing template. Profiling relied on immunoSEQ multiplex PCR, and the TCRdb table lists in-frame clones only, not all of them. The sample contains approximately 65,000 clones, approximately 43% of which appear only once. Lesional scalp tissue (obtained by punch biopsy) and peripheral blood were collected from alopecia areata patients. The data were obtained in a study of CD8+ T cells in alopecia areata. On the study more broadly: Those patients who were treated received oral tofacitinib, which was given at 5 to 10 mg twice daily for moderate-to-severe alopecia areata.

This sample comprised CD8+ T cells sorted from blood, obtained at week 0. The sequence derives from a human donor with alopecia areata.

The CDR3 DNA is TGCAGCGTTGGAGGCGAGGAGGACAGGGAGGGTTGGGACTATGGCTACACCTTC. Residues: CSVGGEEDREGWDYGYTF. The chain has TRBV29-1 and TRBJ1-2, with 8 bases lining up with TRBD1. From germline, CDR1 is SQVTM and CDR2 ANQGSEA. J was trimmed by 3 bases and V by 4 bases; bases with no gene match: 19. This CDR3 has 18 residues.